The clone carrying this T cell receptor beta chain was detected a few times. The sample belongs to a study of response to subunit inactivated influenza vaccine. TCRdb re-derived calls from the RT-PCR reads in MiXCR, one entry per CDR3 protein. The sample has approximately 520,000 distinct CDR3 sequences; about 15% are singletons. The TCR was taken from a man aged 50 to 69 who received an inactivated influenza vaccine. The sequenced sample was CD4+ T cells sorted from PBMCs, obtained about 24 months after vaccination.

The CDR3 loop reads CATSSSSGRAGNEQFF. In DNA, the CDR3 is TGTGCCACCAGCAGCTCTAGCGGGAGGGCGGGCAATGAGCAGTTCTTC. The chain couples TRBV15 to TRBJ2-1; 12 nucleotides match TRBD2. Trimming took 3 bases from V and 6 from J; bases not matched to a gene: 6. Germline V gene data show CDR1 as LNHNV and CDR2 as YYDKDF (reference sequence). The CDR3 covers 16 residues.